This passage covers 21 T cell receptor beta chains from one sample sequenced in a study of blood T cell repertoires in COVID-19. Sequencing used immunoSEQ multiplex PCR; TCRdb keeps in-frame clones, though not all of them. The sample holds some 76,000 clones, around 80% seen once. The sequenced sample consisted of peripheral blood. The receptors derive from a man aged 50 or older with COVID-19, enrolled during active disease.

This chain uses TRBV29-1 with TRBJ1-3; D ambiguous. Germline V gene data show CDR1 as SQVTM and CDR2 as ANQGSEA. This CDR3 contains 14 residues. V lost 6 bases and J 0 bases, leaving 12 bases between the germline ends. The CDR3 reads CSVESGFSGNTIYF. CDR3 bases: TGCAGCGTCGAATCGGGATTCTCTGGAAACACCATATATTTT.

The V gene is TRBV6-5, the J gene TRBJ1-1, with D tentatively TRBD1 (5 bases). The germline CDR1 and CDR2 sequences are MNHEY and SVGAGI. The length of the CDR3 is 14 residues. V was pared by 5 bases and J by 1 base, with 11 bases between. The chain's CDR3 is CASSHRISNTEAFF. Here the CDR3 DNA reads TGTGCCAGCAGTCACAGGATATCGAACACTGAAGCTTTCTTT.

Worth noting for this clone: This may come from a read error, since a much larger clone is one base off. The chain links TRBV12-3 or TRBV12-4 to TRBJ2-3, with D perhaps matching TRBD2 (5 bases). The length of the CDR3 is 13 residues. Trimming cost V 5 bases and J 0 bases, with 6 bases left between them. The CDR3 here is CASSRGSTDTQYF. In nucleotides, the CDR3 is TGTGCCAGCAGTCGCGGGAGCACAGATACGCAGTATTTT.

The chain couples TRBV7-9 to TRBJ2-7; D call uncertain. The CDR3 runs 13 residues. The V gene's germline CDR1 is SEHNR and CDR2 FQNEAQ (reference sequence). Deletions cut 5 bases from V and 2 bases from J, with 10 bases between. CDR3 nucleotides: TGTGCCAGCAGCCCTGCGGAGACCTACGAGCAGTACTTC. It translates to CASSPAETYEQYF.

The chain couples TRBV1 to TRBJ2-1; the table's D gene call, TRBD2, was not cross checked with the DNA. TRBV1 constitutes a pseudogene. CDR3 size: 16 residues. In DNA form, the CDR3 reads TGCACCAGCAGGTCGGAACTAGCGGGAGAGTACAATGAGCAGTTCTTC. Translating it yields CTSRSELAGEYNEQFF.

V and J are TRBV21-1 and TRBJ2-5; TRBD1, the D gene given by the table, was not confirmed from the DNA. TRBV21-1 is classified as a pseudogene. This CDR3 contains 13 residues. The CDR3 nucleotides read TGTGCCAGCAGCAAAGAGGGGGCAGAGACCCAGTACTTC. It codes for CASSKEGAETQYF.

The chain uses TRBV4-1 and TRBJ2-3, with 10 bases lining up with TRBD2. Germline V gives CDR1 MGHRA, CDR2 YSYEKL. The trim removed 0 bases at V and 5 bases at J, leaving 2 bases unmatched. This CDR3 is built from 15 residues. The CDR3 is CASSQEQREGDTQYF. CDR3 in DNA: TGCGCCAGCAGCCAAGAACAGCGGGAGGGAGATACGCAGTATTTT.

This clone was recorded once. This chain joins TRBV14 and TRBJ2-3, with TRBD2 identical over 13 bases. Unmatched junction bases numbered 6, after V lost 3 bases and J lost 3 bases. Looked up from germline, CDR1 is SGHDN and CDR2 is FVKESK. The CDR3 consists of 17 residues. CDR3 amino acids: CASSHWTSGRLTDTQYF. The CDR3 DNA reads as TGTGCCAGCAGCCACTGGACTAGCGGGAGACTTACAGATACGCAGTATTTT.

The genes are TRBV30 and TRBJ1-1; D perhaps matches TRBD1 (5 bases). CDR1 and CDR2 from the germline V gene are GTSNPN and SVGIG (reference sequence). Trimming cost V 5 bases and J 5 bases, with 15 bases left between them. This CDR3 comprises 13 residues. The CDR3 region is CAWERGVGTEAFF. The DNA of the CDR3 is TGTGCCTGGGAGCGGGGGGTTGGAACTGAAGCTTTCTTT.

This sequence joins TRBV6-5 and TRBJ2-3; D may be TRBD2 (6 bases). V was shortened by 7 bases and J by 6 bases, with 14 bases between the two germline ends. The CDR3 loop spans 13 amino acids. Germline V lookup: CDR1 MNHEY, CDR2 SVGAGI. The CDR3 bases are TGTGCCAGCAAACGGGGGTTGTGGGATACGCAGTATTTT. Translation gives CASKRGLWDTQYF.

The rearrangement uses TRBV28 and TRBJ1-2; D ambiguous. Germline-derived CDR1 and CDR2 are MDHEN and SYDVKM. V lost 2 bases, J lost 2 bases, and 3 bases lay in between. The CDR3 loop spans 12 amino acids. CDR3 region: CASSLRNYGYTF. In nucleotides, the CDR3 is TGTGCCAGCAGTTTACGGAACTATGGCTACACCTTC.

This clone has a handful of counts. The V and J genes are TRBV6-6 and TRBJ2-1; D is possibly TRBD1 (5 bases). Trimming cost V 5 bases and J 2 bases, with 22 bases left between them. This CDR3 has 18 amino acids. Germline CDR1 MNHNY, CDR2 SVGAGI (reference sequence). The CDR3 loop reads CASSPGRVGTTPYNEQFF. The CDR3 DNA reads TGTGCCAGCAGTCCGGGCAGGGTGGGAACTACCCCCTACAATGAGCAGTTCTTC.

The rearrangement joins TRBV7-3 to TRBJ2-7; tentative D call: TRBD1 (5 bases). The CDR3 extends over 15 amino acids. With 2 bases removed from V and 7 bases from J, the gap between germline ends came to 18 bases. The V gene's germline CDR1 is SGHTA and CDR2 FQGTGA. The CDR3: CASSLLAQGLEEQYF. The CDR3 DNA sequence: TGTGCCAGCAGCTTACTTGCGCAGGGCCTCGAGGAGCAGTACTTC.

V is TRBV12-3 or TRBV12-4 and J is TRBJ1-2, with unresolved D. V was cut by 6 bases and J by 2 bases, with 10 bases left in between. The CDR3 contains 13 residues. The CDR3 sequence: CASSPLGNYGYTF. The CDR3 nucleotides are TGTGCCAGCAGCCCACTAGGGAACTATGGCTACACCTTC.

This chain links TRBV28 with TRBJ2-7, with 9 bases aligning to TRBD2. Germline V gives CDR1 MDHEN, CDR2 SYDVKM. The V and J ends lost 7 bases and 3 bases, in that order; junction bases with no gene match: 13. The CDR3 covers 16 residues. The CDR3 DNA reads TGTGCCAGCACATCACCCGTAGCGGGAGCCCACTACGAGCAGTACTTC. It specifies CASTSPVAGAHYEQYF.

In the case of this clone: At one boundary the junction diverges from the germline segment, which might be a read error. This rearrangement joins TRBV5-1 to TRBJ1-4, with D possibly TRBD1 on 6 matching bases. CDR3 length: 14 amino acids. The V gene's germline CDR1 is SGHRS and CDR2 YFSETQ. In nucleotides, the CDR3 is TGCGCCAGCAGTTTGGGGGGGCGCGATGAAAAACTGTTTTTT. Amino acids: CASSLGGRDEKLFF.

The CDR3 is CASSGVSSYEQYF. CDR3 in DNA: TGTGCCAGTAGTGGAGTCAGCTCCTACGAGCAGTACTTC. V is TRBV19 and J is TRBJ2-7; D is undetermined. Germline loops: CDR1 LNHDA, CDR2 SQIVND (reference sequence). This CDR3 is 13 amino acids long. Trimming shortened V by 5 bases and J by 0 bases, and 8 bases separated the two germline ends.

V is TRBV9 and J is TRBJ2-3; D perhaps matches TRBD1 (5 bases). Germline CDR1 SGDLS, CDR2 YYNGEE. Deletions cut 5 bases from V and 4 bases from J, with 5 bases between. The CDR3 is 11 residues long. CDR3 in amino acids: CASRGADTQYF. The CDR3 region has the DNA TGTGCCAGCAGAGGGGCAGATACGCAGTATTTT.

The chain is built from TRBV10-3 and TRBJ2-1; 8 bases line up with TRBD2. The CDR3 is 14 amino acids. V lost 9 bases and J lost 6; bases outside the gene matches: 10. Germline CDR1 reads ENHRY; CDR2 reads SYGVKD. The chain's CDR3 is CAIGGGTRSNEQFF. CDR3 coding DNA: TGTGCCATAGGGGGGGGGACTAGAAGCAATGAGCAGTTCTTC.

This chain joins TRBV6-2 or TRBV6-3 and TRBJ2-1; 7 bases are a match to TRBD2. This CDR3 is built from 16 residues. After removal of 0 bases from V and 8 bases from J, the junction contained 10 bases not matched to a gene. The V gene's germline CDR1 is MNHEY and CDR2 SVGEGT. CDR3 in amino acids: CASSYSGGGPVHEQFF. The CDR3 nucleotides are TGTGCCAGCAGTTACTCTGGGGGAGGGCCCGTGCATGAGCAGTTCTTC.

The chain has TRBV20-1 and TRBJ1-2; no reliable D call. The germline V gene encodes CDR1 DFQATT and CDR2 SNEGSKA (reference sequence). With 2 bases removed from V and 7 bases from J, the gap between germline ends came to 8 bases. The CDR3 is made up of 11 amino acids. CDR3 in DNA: TGCAGTGCTAGATCGTCGCGTGGCTACACCTTC. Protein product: CSARSSRGYTF.